This TCR beta chain was retrieved from a study of blood T cell repertoires in COVID-19 (dated by TCRdb to the early 2020s). The study in broad terms: Samples from collaborators originated in the United States, Italy and Spain and spanned both the acute and convalescent phases of COVID-19. The prospective study material was composed of cDNA or gDNA derived from T cells, B-cell-depleted T cells, or PBMCs. Deeply sampled blood TCRbeta repertoires from subjects exposed to, actively infected with, or recovered from COVID-19 were included in the dataset. A freely available public database, intended as a resource for researchers studying the immune response to SARS-CoV-2, is where the repertoires were released. Samples were obtained from the ongoing ImmuneRACE study (first 160 participants) and from over 1,000 subjects provided by 6 global collaborators. The sample metadata nearly always contained a de-identified subject ID, COVID-19 status, age in years and sex. Where HLA class I and class II types were available, the types were taken from metadata supplied by the sample provider, not from assay-based typing.

The full study reports these points: The amount of clinical and demographic metadata varied by source and participant and was provided uncurated.

The immunoSEQ Assay, a bias-controlled multiplex PCR, was used to amplify TCRbeta CDR3 regions from genomic DNA. The study's processing was this. Within the assay, amplification of reference gene primers was used to estimate how many nucleated cells each sample contained. To quantify the absolute abundance of each unique TCRbeta CDR3 rearrangement, sequence reads were collapsed and filtered. For each sample, productive Simpson clonality was calculated by taking the square root of Simpson's diversity index across productive rearrangements. The table was pulled from immuneACCESS by TCRdb, which kept in-frame rearrangements only. Such tables lose some clones; where checked, under half of the loss comes from unresolved V genes, and the rest has no known cause. The DNA was the basis for D and trimming; V, J and clone size are from that table. For this sample the table gives a few hundred thousand clones, of which roughly 90% were detected only once. 0.95% to 1.5% of the sample is in the top ten clones.

Collaborating institutions collected whole blood in K2EDTA tubes following their own protocols. For TCRbeta analysis, collaborator samples were shipped as frozen whole blood, as isolated PBMCs, or as DNA extracted from either sample type. In the case of this clone: Its antigen is currently not known. One base away there is no much larger clone; base qualities are not given.

The sample taken for sequencing was peripheral blood. The TCR was taken from a man aged 40-50 years with acute or convalescent COVID-19.

The sequenced DNA is TGTGCCAGCAGCGGACACGGTAAGAACACTGAAGCTTTCTTT. This is translated as CASSGHGKNTEAFF. The receptor chain draws on TRBV9 and TRBJ1-1; confidence is insufficient to name the D gene. From the germline V gene, CDR1 is SGDLS and CDR2 is YYNGEE. V is shortened by 3 bases, J by 1 base, and the region joining them spans 10 bases. The CDR3, cysteine through phenylalanine, is 14 amino acids long. Kept here is only the CDR3 DNA, which spans 42 bases and is read in frame from base 1.